This T cell receptor (beta chain) was obtained from a study of spatial heterogeneity in lung cancer. TCRdb re-analysed the 5' RACE reads in MiXCR, keeping a single row per CDR3 protein. Of 2,400 or so distinct CDR3 sequences in the sample, roughly 8.1% were seen once. By share of the sample, this clonotype is medium-sized. What it binds is not known. Study results and limitations: Counts that tracked tumor mutation counts were those of expanded intratumoral alpha and beta TCRs. The study estimated approximately 7% alpha and approximately 14% beta chain coverage of tumor T cells. Ubiquitous expanded TCR counts tracked ubiquitous nonsynonymous mutations, and regional counts tracked regional ones.

Time point denoted: sample taken at primary tumor resection. The CDR3 runs to 14 residues. Looked up from germline, CDR1 is DFQATT and CDR2 is SNEGSKA (reference sequence). V lost 6 bases, J lost 3 bases, and 7 bases stayed unmatched. This chain links TRBV20-1 with TRBJ2-1; 8 bases match TRBD2. Specimen: lung tumor tissue, collected at surgery. This clonotype was sampled from a female donor with early-stage non-small cell lung cancer. The chain's CDR3 is CSAKKREYYNEQFF. Written as DNA, the CDR3 is TGCAGTGCGAAAAAGCGGGAGTACTACAATGAGCAGTTCTTC.